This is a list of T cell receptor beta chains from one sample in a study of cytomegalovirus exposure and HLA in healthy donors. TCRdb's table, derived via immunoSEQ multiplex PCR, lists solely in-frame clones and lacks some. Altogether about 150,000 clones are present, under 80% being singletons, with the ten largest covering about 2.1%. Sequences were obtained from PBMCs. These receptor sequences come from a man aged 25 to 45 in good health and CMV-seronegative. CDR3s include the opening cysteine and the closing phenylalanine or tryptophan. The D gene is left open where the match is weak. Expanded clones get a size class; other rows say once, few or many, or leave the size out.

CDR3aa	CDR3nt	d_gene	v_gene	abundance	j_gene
CAISPGTNLNEQFF	TGTGCCATCAGTCCCGGGACTAACCTCAATGAGCAGTTCTTC	TRBD2	TRBV10-3	NA	TRBJ2-1
CASSLGLAGEVETQYF	TGTGCCAGCAGCTTGGGGTTAGCGGGGGAGGTGGAGACCCAGTACTTC	TRBD2	TRBV5-4	NA	TRBJ2-5
CASSLGTGVYEKLFF	TGTGCCAGCAGCTTAGGGACAGGGGTATATGAAAAACTGTTTTTT	TRBD1	TRBV5-5	NA	TRBJ1-4
CASSFLGSASYTF	TGTGCCAGCAGCTTCCTAGGCAGCGCGAGCTACACCTTC	NA	TRBV5-6	NA	TRBJ1-2
CASSLGLLGQGGTEAFF	TGTGCCAGCAGTTTAGGCCTTTTAGGACAGGGTGGCACTGAAGCTTTCTTT	TRBD1	TRBV28	NA	TRBJ1-1
CASSLSELAKNIQYF	TGCGCCAGCAGCTTATCCGAACTAGCCAAAAACATTCAGTACTTC	NA	TRBV5-1	few	TRBJ2-4
CASSKLSGTGTDTQYF	TGTGCCAGCAGTAAACTCTCAGGGACAGGCACAGATACGCAGTATTTT	TRBD1	TRBV2	NA	TRBJ2-3
CASSPWEQALLNTEAFF	TGTGCCAGCAGCCCTTGGGAACAGGCTTTACTGAACACTGAAGCTTTCTTT	NA	TRBV11-2	NA	TRBJ1-1
CASSLVGSGQFF	TGTGCCAGCAGTTTAGTCGGATCAGGGCAGTTCTTC	NA	TRBV27	NA	TRBJ2-1
CASSEGPGTLSNQPQHF	TGTGCCAGCAGCGAGGGACCCGGGACACTGAGCAATCAGCCCCAGCATTTT	NA	TRBV9	NA	TRBJ1-5
CASSRQGQNTEAFF	TGTGCCAGCAGCCGACAGGGTCAGAACACTGAAGCTTTCTTT	TRBD1	TRBV6-5	few	TRBJ1-1
CSVGQGPLGTEAFF	TGCAGCGTTGGACAGGGCCCGTTAGGAACTGAAGCTTTCTTT	TRBD1	TRBV29-1	NA	TRBJ1-1
CASSRERWASTDTQYF	TGTGCCAGTAGCCGAGAACGATGGGCTAGCACAGATACGCAGTATTTT	NA	TRBV19	NA	TRBJ2-3
CASSIRGFGQPQHF	TGTGCCAGTAGTATACGAGGTTTCGGCCAGCCCCAGCATTTT	NA	TRBV19	once	TRBJ1-5
CASSVDGGTGWRTEAFF	TGTGCCAGCAGCGTAGATGGGGGGACGGGCTGGAGGACTGAAGCTTTCTTT	NA	TRBV9	NA	TRBJ1-1
CASSEERRPYGYTF	TGTGCCAGCAGTGAAGAACGGAGACCCTATGGCTACACCTTC	NA	TRBV2	NA	TRBJ1-2
CSSRLAGANNEQFF	TGCAGCTCCAGACTAGCGGGGGCTAACAATGAGCAGTTCTTC	TRBD2	TRBV29-1	NA	TRBJ2-1
CASSVGAGVIYGYTF	TGTGCCAGCAGCGTAGGTGCAGGGGTGATCTATGGCTACACCTTC	NA	TRBV9	NA	TRBJ1-2
CASSLGRQRGASSTDTQYF	TGTGCCAGCAGCTTGGGGCGCCAGCGGGGGGCCTCTAGCACAGATACGCAGTATTTT	TRBD2	TRBV5-6	NA	TRBJ2-3
CASSLLRQGVYGYTF	TGTGCCAGCAGTTTATTACGGCAGGGCGTCTATGGCTACACCTTC	NA	TRBV28	NA	TRBJ1-2
CASSSPAGAGNGSTIYF	TGTGCCAGTAGTTCCCCGGCAGGGGCCGGCAATGGGAGCACCATATATTTT	NA	TRBV19	NA	TRBJ1-3
CASNTRTGDTGELFF	TGTGCCAGCAACACCAGGACAGGCGACACCGGGGAGCTGTTTTTT	TRBD1	TRBV6-6	NA	TRBJ2-2
CASSYSLTGSYEQYF	TGTGCCAGCAGTTACTCATTAACAGGGTCGTACGAGCAGTACTTC	NA	TRBV6-5	NA	TRBJ2-7
CASSPSTDTQYF	TGTGCCAGCAGTCCGTCTACAGATACGCAGTATTTT	NA	TRBV27	NA	TRBJ2-3
CASSNLLRDRGRDQPQHF	TGTGCCAGTAGCAACCTACTCCGGGACAGGGGGCGCGATCAGCCCCAGCATTTT	TRBD1	TRBV19	NA	TRBJ1-5
CASRLAASTDTQYF	TGTGCCAGCAGACTAGCGGCTAGCACAGATACGCAGTATTTT	TRBD2	TRBV2	NA	TRBJ2-3
CASSFDRAHGYTF	TGTGCCAGCAGCTTCGACAGGGCCCATGGCTACACCTTC	TRBD1	TRBV7-9	NA	TRBJ1-2
CASSYDRSSGNTIYF	TGTGCCAGCAGTTACGACAGAAGCTCTGGAAACACCATATATTTT	NA	TRBV6-5	once	TRBJ1-3
CASSQGWGGGPYEQYF	TGCGCCAGCAGCCAAGGCTGGGGCGGGGGCCCCTACGAGCAGTACTTC	NA	TRBV4-3	NA	TRBJ2-7
CASRSSTGGSKQYF	TGTGCCAGCAGGTCCTCTACAGGGGGGAGTAAGCAGTACTTC	TRBD1	TRBV6-6	NA	TRBJ2-7
CASSGQNYGYTF	TGTGCCAGCAGCGGACAGAACTATGGCTACACCTTC	NA	TRBV6-1	NA	TRBJ1-2
CASSQGRGTGGTEAFF	TGTGCCAGCAGCCAAGGGCGGGGTACTGGGGGCACTGAAGCTTTCTTT	NA	TRBV11-3	NA	TRBJ1-1
CASTSGGGRSNQPQNF	TGTGCCAGCACCTCCGGTGGGGGGAGAAGCAATCAGCCCCAGAATTTT	NA	TRBV5-6	NA	TRBJ1-5
CASSRLAGGYQETQYF	TGTGCCAGCAGCCGACTAGCGGGGGGGTACCAAGAGACCCAGTACTTC	TRBD2	TRBV5-4	NA	TRBJ2-5
CAISEPGLEGYEQYF	TGTGCCATCAGTGAGCCTGGACTAGAAGGCTACGAGCAGTACTTC	TRBD2	TRBV10-3	few	TRBJ2-7
CASSLRGATDTQYF	TGCGCCAGCAGCTTGCGGGGGGCAACAGATACGCAGTATTTT	NA	TRBV5-1	NA	TRBJ2-3
CASSWGDGLNTEAFF	TGCGCCAGCAGCTGGGGGGACGGCTTGAACACTGAAGCTTTCTTT	NA	TRBV5-1	NA	TRBJ1-1
CASSQDIPSGVTDTQYF	TGCGCCAGCAGCCAAGATATTCCTAGCGGGGTCACAGATACGCAGTATTTT	TRBD2	TRBV4-3	NA	TRBJ2-3
CASSLEAVAEQYF	TGTGCCAGCAGCTTAGAGGCGGTCGCCGAGCAGTACTTC	NA	TRBV7-9	NA	TRBJ2-7
CAIRQLNQPQNF	TGTGCCATAAGACAGCTCAATCAGCCCCAGAATTTT	NA	TRBV10-3	few	TRBJ1-5
CASSMGGNEAFF	TGTGCCAGTAGTATGGGAGGGAATGAAGCTTTCTTT	NA	TRBV19	NA	TRBJ1-1
CASSILFRGNTEAFF	TGTGCCAGTAGTATTTTATTTAGGGGAAACACTGAAGCTTTCTTT	NA	TRBV19	NA	TRBJ1-1
CASSLGLVLEQYF	TGTGCCAGCAGCTTAGGTCTAGTCCTCGAGCAGTACTTC	NA	TRBV7-2	NA	TRBJ2-7
CASSFTGLADTGELFF	TGTGCCAGCAGCTTTACGGGACTAGCTGACACCGGGGAGCTGTTTTTT	TRBD2	TRBV27	few	TRBJ2-2